The 32 T cell receptor beta chains below come from one sample, sequenced in a study of early T cells in non-severe SARS-CoV-2 infection. TCRdb recomputed calls from the 5' RACE reads with MiXCR, one row per CDR3 protein. Of tens of thousands of distinct CDR3 sequences listed, 5% to 6.5% are singletons. The sequencing here drew on whole blood, taken at baseline. These receptors came from an adult who was a healthcare worker with PCR-confirmed SARS-CoV-2 infection or an uninfected control (not recorded which).

This chain joins TRBV30 and TRBJ1-6; no firm D call. Germline loops: CDR1 GTSNPN, CDR2 SVGIG (reference sequence). This CDR3 is 14 amino acids long. V lost 0 bases to trimming and J lost 8 bases, with 11 bases between them. The CDR3 nucleotides are TGTGCCTGGAGTGTGCCGCCTGGGGATTCACCCCTCCACTTT. It is translated as CAWSVPPGDSPLHF.

The chain joins TRBV5-1 to TRBJ2-3, with TRBD2 matching 7 bases. CDR3 length equals 17 residues. CDR1 is SGHRS and CDR2 is YFSETQ in the germline V gene. V lost 0 bases and J lost 1; bases outside the gene matches: 8. The CDR3 sequence is CASSLGPPGGGTDTQYF. CDR3 sequence (DNA): TGCGCCAGCAGCTTGGGTCCCCCGGGAGGAGGCACAGATACGCAGTATTTT. The variable domain in full, completed from reference TRBV5-1 and TRBJ2-3, reads KAGVTQTPRYLIKTRGQQVTLSCSPISGHRSVSWYQQTPGQGLQFLFEYFSETQRNKGNFPGRFSGRQFSNSRSEMNVSTLELGDSALYLCASSLGPPGGGTDTQYFGPGTRLTVL.

The chain links TRBV5-1 to TRBJ2-3; 9 nucleotides line up with TRBD2. Germline trimming cut 0 bases from V and 4 bases from J; bases unmatched to any gene: 6. Germline V gene lookup returns CDR1 SGHRS and CDR2 YFSETQ. This CDR3 contains 16 residues. The CDR3 sequence is CASSLVGAGGSDTQYF. In DNA, the CDR3 is TGCGCCAGCAGCTTGGTCGGGGCGGGAGGGTCAGATACGCAGTATTTT.

This clonotype was seen at least ten times. The CDR3 coding sequence is TGTGCCAGCAGCCCCTCCGAACGCGATGGGGAGACCCAGTACTTC. Its translation is CASSPSERDGETQYF. The genes are TRBV3-1 and TRBJ2-5; D remains unclear. V was shortened by 4 bases and J by 5 bases, with 17 bases between the two germline ends. This CDR3 has 15 residues. CDR1 and CDR2 from the germline V gene are LGHDT and YNNKEL (reference sequence).

V is TRBV20-1 and J is TRBJ1-1, with a weak D call TRBD1 (5 bases). The germline V and J ends were trimmed by 6 bases and 1 base, with 12 bases remaining between them. The CDR3 extends over 13 amino acids. Germline CDR1 DFQATT, CDR2 SNEGSKA (reference sequence). CDR3 in amino acids: CSAPLGQNTEAFF. The CDR3 region has the DNA TGCAGTGCCCCTCTGGGGCAGAACACTGAAGCTTTCTTT.

The table lists this clonotype with many counts. The chain employs TRBV10-1 and TRBJ1-3; D gene unclear. Per germline, CDR1 WNHNN and CDR2 SYGVQD (reference sequence). CDR3 length equals 20 residues. Trimming pared 0 bases from V and 0 bases from J, leaving 21 bases between. The CDR3 DNA is TGCGCCAGCAGTGAGTCGGTCGGTTGCGGGCTCCCCGACTCTGGAAACACCATATATTTT. This gives the protein CASSESVGCGLPDSGNTIYF.

This clonotype was observed a handful of times. The chain carries TRBV12-3 or TRBV12-4 and TRBJ2-3; 9 positions agree with TRBD1. This CDR3 has 16 amino acids. The trim removed 1 base at V and 3 bases at J, leaving 5 bases unmatched. CDR3 bases: TGTGCCAGCAGTTTAGGAACGACAGGGGGAACAGATACGCAGTATTTT. Its protein product is CASSLGTTGGTDTQYF.

This clonotype was recorded many times. The V gene is TRBV5-4, the J gene TRBJ1-2; D uncertain. Trimming stripped 3 bases from V and 2 bases from J, with 11 bases between. Per germline, CDR1 SGHNT and CDR2 YYREEE (reference sequence). The CDR3 length is 14 residues. In DNA form, the CDR3 reads TGTGCCAGCAGCTCTCCTTTGGGAAACTATGGCTACACCTTC. It specifies CASSSPLGNYGYTF.

This clonotype was detected many times. The chain links TRBV20-1 to TRBJ2-1; 14 bases are shared with TRBD2. The CDR3 sequence is 14 residues long. The trim removed 6 bases at V and 5 bases at J, leaving 3 bases unmatched. Germline V CDR1 and CDR2: DFQATT, SNEGSKA (reference sequence). The CDR3 nucleotides read TGCAGTGCCAGACTAGCGGGAGGGAACAATGAGCAGTTCTTC. This gives the protein CSARLAGGNNEQFF.

This clonotype showed up many times. The chain uses TRBV3-1 and TRBJ2-1; 9 bases align to TRBD2. CDR1 and CDR2 (germline): LGHDT, YNNKEL (reference sequence). With V trimmed by 5 bases and J by 8 bases, 7 bases remained unmatched. The CDR3 runs 14 residues. For the CDR3, the DNA is TGTGCCAGCAGCATAGCGGGAGTCGGGGATGAGCAGTTCTTC. Protein product: CASSIAGVGDEQFF.

This clonotype was observed many times. The CDR3 loop reads CASSLILGTSGRARYNEQFF. DNA for the CDR3: TGTGCCAGCAGCCTAATTCTCGGGACTAGCGGGAGGGCCAGGTACAATGAGCAGTTCTTC. The rearrangement links TRBV7-2 to TRBJ2-1; 16 bases match TRBD2. Germline assignment: CDR1 SGHTA and CDR2 FQGNSA. The CDR3 extends over 20 amino acids. J gave up 4 bases and V 5 bases, and 14 bases lay outside the gene matches.

This clonotype has a count of ten or more. This chain joins TRBV6-2 or TRBV6-3 and TRBJ1-5; weak D call: TRBD1 (5 bases). The CDR3 totals 13 residues. Trimming took 4 bases from V and 7 from J, leaving 11 bases between them. The V gene's germline CDR1 is MNHEY and CDR2 SVGEGT. CDR3 sequence: CASSFDRSQPQHF. CDR3 sequence (DNA): TGTGCCAGCAGTTTCGACAGAAGCCAGCCCCAGCATTTT.

This clonotype was seen ten or more times. The chain recombines TRBV15 with TRBJ1-1; TRBD1 matches 7 bases. This CDR3 region has 17 residues. The germline CDR1 and CDR2 sequences are LNHNV and YYDKDF (reference sequence). After removal of 2 bases from V and 4 bases from J, the junction contained 13 bases not matched to a gene. The CDR3 region is CATSRSRDSLGVTEAFF. In DNA form, the CDR3 reads TGTGCCACCAGCAGATCCCGGGACAGTTTGGGAGTCACTGAAGCTTTCTTT.

This clonotype was counted a few times. The V gene is TRBV19, the J gene TRBJ2-1; 9 bases match TRBD2. Germline trimming cut 4 bases from V and 8 bases from J; bases unmatched to any gene: 12. This CDR3 has 16 amino acids. The germline CDR1 and CDR2 sequences are LNHDA and SQIVND (reference sequence). CDR3 nucleotide sequence: TGTGCCAGTAGTACCCATAGCGGGAGTTATATCTATGAGCAGTTCTTC. Translation gives CASSTHSGSYIYEQFF.

This clonotype has ten or more counts. The chain carries TRBV6-1 and TRBJ2-4; the D gene is possibly TRBD1 (5 bases). The CDR3 contains 14 residues. Germline-derived CDR1 and CDR2 are MNHNS and SASEGT. V lost 7 bases, J lost 1 base, and 11 bases lay in between. The CDR3 DNA is TGTGCCAGCATGAACAGGCTGGCCAAAAACATTCAGTACTTC. It translates to CASMNRLAKNIQYF.

As regards this clonotype: This clone may be a read error of a much larger clone one base away. The genes are TRBV9 and TRBJ1-2; D is uncertain. There are 16 residues in the CDR3. Germline CDR1 and CDR2: SGDLS and YYNGEE. The CDR3 DNA follows: TGTGCCAGCAGCGTAGATATAGGAGACCCTAACTGTGGCTACACCTTC. Translation: CASSVDIGDPNCGYTF.

In its sample, this clonotype was seen a few times. The chain couples TRBV28 to TRBJ1-5, with 8 bases that match TRBD1. After removal of 4 bases from V and 1 base from J, the junction contained 6 bases not matched to a gene. The germline V gene encodes CDR1 MDHEN and CDR2 SYDVKM. The CDR3 loop spans 16 amino acids. The CDR3 here is CASSSRQGRSNQPQHF. Here the CDR3 DNA reads TGTGCCAGCAGTTCTAGACAGGGGCGAAGCAATCAGCCCCAGCATTTT.

Only one count was recorded for this clonotype. This may be a read error, as it is one base from a much larger clone. The chain joins TRBV24-1 to TRBJ2-5; no reliable D call. Germline V CDR1 and CDR2: KGHDR, SFDVKD. V dropped 4 bases and J dropped 0 bases, with 17 bases sitting between them. CDR3 length: 17 amino acids. The CDR3 here is CATSDFHPGPHQETQYF. In DNA form, the CDR3 reads TGTGCCACCAGTGACTTTCATCCGGGCCCGCACCAAGAGACCCAGTACTTC.

This rearrangement joins TRBV20-1 to TRBJ2-7; 10 positions agree with TRBD2. CDR3 length equals 14 residues. The V segment lost 3 bases and the J segment 3 bases; nucleotides outside the gene matches: 5. CDR1 is DFQATT, CDR2 SNEGSKA, per germline (reference sequence). This CDR3 reads CSASVPSGSYEQYF. CDR3 in DNA: TGCAGTGCTAGTGTACCTAGCGGGAGCTACGAGCAGTACTTC.

This clonotype showed up just once. The chain combines TRBV7-9 with TRBJ2-1; D gene uncertain. Germline V CDR1 and CDR2: SEHNR, FQNEAQ (reference sequence). This CDR3 comprises 15 residues. V gave up 1 base and J gave up 0 bases, with 7 bases separating them. The CDR3 protein is CASSLGAPSYNEQFF. The CDR3 DNA follows: TGTGCCAGCAGCTTAGGGGCGCCCTCCTACAATGAGCAGTTCTTC.

This clonotype was observed a handful of times. The chain combines TRBV2 with TRBJ2-3; TRBD1 agrees at 7 bases. The germline V gene encodes CDR1 SNHLY and CDR2 FYNNEI. The junction had 8 bases not matched to a gene; V was cut back by 7 bases and J by 1 base. The CDR3 is made up of 15 amino acids. The CDR3 DNA follows: TGTGCCAGCACCGGGGACAGATCTCGCACAGATACGCAGTATTTT. It translates to CASTGDRSRTDTQYF.

This clonotype was observed a few times. The V gene is TRBV20-1, the J gene TRBJ1-5; D is unclear. Germline-derived CDR1 and CDR2 are DFQATT and SNEGSKA (reference sequence). Trimming cost V 3 bases and J 13 bases, with 13 bases left between them. The length of the CDR3 is 11 residues. CDR3 sequence (DNA): TGCAGTGCTAGTCGGGCGGAAGGTCAGCATTTT. Translating it yields CSASRAEGQHF.

This clonotype was detected many times. The rearrangement joins TRBV7-6 to TRBJ2-2; tentatively, D is TRBD2 (5 bases). CDR3 length equals 17 residues. The germline V gene encodes CDR1 SGHVS and CDR2 FNYEAQ. V shed 3 bases and J shed 0 bases, with 14 bases lying between them. The CDR3 loop is CASSLVPSGTNTGELFF. The CDR3 DNA sequence: TGTGCCAGCAGCTTGGTGCCGAGCGGTACGAACACCGGGGAGCTGTTTTTT.

This clonotype was recorded many times. The rearrangement joins TRBV4-3 to TRBJ2-7; 11 nucleotides match TRBD2. The junction had 6 bases not matched to a gene; V was cut back by 4 bases and J by 4 bases. This CDR3 is 15 amino acids long. The V gene's germline CDR1 is LGHNA and CDR2 YSLEER. Here the CDR3 DNA reads TGCGCCAGCAGCCCCTCCCGGACTAGCGGGTACGAGCAGTACTTC. This gives the protein CASSPSRTSGYEQYF.

This clonotype was seen at least ten times. This rearrangement joins TRBV6-2 or TRBV6-3 to TRBJ2-7; 7 bases map to TRBD2. Germline CDR1 reads MNHEY; CDR2 reads SVGEGT. CDR3 length equals 15 residues. J lost 2 bases, V lost 4 bases, and 8 bases had no gene match. Here the CDR3 reads CASSFAGRNAYEQYF. The CDR3 bases are TGTGCCAGCAGTTTCGCCGGGAGGAATGCCTACGAGCAGTACTTC.

This clonotype was seen repeatedly, ten times or more. V is TRBV20-1 and J is TRBJ2-7, with D unresolved. The length of the CDR3 is 12 residues. The germline CDR1 and CDR2 sequences are DFQATT and SNEGSKA (reference sequence). V was cut by 6 bases and J by 3 bases, with 12 bases left in between. Written as DNA, the CDR3 is TGCAGTGCAAGTGCTAACGGCTACGAGCAGTACTTC. It codes for CSASANGYEQYF.

The chain combines TRBV19 with TRBJ2-1; 8 bases align to TRBD2. The CDR3 spans 15 residues. The V segment lost 10 bases and the J segment 0 bases; nucleotides outside the gene matches: 8. Germline V gene sequence: CDR1 LNHDA, CDR2 SQIVND (reference sequence). For the CDR3, the DNA is TGTGCCACCGAGGCGGGGGGTCTCTCCTACAATGAGCAGTTCTTC. This encodes CATEAGGLSYNEQFF.

This clonotype was seen only a few times. The chain recombines TRBV29-1 with TRBJ2-1; the match to TRBD2 covers 9 bases. Germline V CDR1 and CDR2: SQVTM, ANQGSEA. J was trimmed by 9 bases and V by 5 bases; bases with no gene match: 11. This CDR3 region has 14 residues. CDR3 nucleotide sequence: TGCAGCGTTAGGTTAATAGCGGGAGAGAGTGAGCAGTTCTTC. The encoded protein is CSVRLIAGESEQFF.

This clonotype was seen many times. The V gene is TRBV14, the J gene TRBJ2-2, with 8 bases aligning to TRBD1. Trimming cost V 2 bases and J 6 bases; bases outside gene matches: 8. The CDR3 loop spans 16 amino acids. Germline CDR1 reads SGHDN; CDR2 reads FVKESK. For the CDR3, the DNA is TGTGCCAGCAGCCAAAGGGGACAGGATTGGGCCGGGGAGCTGTTTTTT. Translating it yields CASSQRGQDWAGELFF.

The chain recombines TRBV7-8 with TRBJ2-7; 8 bases are a match to TRBD2. CDR3 length: 15 residues. The junction had 13 bases not matched to a gene; V was cut back by 6 bases and J by 6 bases. CDR1 is SGHVS and CDR2 is FQNEAQ in the germline V gene. The CDR3 DNA sequence: TGTGCCAGCAGTCAGACGGGACTAGAAACATCCGAGCAGTACTTC. Amino acids: CASSQTGLETSEQYF.

The sample holds a few counts of this clonotype. A much larger clone is a single base away; this may be a read error. The chain joins TRBV7-9 to TRBJ2-3; 7 positions agree with TRBD2. There are 12 residues in the CDR3. Germline values: CDR1 SEHNR, CDR2 FQNEAQ (reference sequence). CDR3 bases: TGTGCCAGCAGCTTGGCGGGAGATGCGCAGTATTTT. It is translated as CASSLAGDAQYF.

The table lists this clonotype with many counts. The rearrangement links TRBV5-6 to TRBJ1-1, with D perhaps matching TRBD1 (6 bases). The germline CDR1 and CDR2 sequences are SGHDT and YYEEEE. V shed 3 bases and J shed 5 bases, with 23 bases lying between them. This CDR3 is 17 amino acids long. The CDR3 sequence: CASSWRGHLLVGTEAFF. DNA of the CDR3: TGTGCCAGCAGCTGGAGGGGACATCTCCTCGTGGGGACTGAAGCTTTCTTT.